This T cell receptor (beta chain) was captured in a study of T cell responses to AZD1222 COVID-19 vaccine. Whole-study results and caveats: Among vaccine-associated CD4 TCRs, coverage spanned spike, with dominance at 160-218 and 743-854.

Pooling covered second doses at about 4 or about 12 weeks. Germline-derived CDR1 and CDR2 are DFQATT and SNEGSKA (reference sequence). Trimming stripped 6 bases from V and 7 bases from J, with 10 bases between. This CDR3 region has 11 residues. TCRdb keeps only in-frame clones here, not all; method: immunoSEQ multiplex PCR. The data hold tens of thousands of clones, with about 90% observed a single time. In its sample, this clone was seen once. What it binds is unknown. The sample in question was peripheral blood, obtained 28 days after the second AZD1222 dose. The chain links TRBV20-1 to TRBJ1-5; perhaps TRBD1 as D (6 bases). This clonotype was sampled from an adult who received the AZD1222 COVID-19 vaccine. In DNA, the CDR3 is TGCAGTGCCCAGGGGTACCAGCCCCAGCATTTT. Amino acids: CSAQGYQPQHF.